The clone carrying this T cell receptor beta chain was recorded only once. One end of the junction fails to match germline, which may point to a read error. The data derive from a study of blood T cell repertoires in COVID-19. Profiling relied on immunoSEQ multiplex PCR, and the TCRdb table lists in-frame clones only, not all of them. The sample has over 250,000 clones; about nine tenths are singletons. CDR1 SNHLY and CDR2 FYNNEI come from the germline V gene. This CDR3 spans 14 amino acids. This rearrangement joins TRBV2 to TRBJ2-2; the D gene is possibly TRBD2 (5 bases). Sequenced sample: peripheral blood. The sequence came from a man aged 45-60 years with acute or convalescent COVID-19. The chain's CDR3 is CASREGPEGGELFF. CDR3 nucleotide sequence: TGTGCCAGCAGGGAAGGACCAGAGGGCGGGGAGCTGTTTTTT. The full variable domain, its missing parts supplied by reference TRBV2 and TRBJ2-2, is EPEVTQTPSHQVTQMGQEVILRCVPISNHLYFYWYRQILGQKVEFLVSFYNNEISEKSEIFDDQFSVERPDGSNFTLKIRSTKLEDSAMYFCASREGPEGGELFFGEGSRLTVL.